This T cell receptor beta chain came from a study of T cell repertoires in cytomegalovirus infection. Study conclusions and caveats: Dominating the ex vivo response were TCR beta clonotypes that were CMV-specific and HLA-C-restricted.

V was pared by 6 bases and J by 0 bases, with 27 bases between. Germline V lookup: CDR1 SGHNT, CDR2 YENEEA. The CDR3 sequence is 19 residues long. In its sample, this clonotype was seen many times. Antigen unknown. TCRdb re-called the reads with MiXCR, one entry per CDR3 protein. The table lists 290,000 or so distinct CDR3 sequences, 9.6% of them singletons. The chain is built from TRBV11-3 and TRBJ2-7; D possibly corresponds to TRBD2 (6 bases). This sequence was found in a human donor in good health (CMV status not recorded). Some clones in this sample may be carry-over from other donors' samples. Source material: PBMCs. CDR3 region: CASSNEDPNRDWASYEQYV. The CDR3 DNA reads TGTGCCAGCAGTAATGAAGACCCCAACCGGGACTGGGCCTCCTACGAGCAGTACGTC.